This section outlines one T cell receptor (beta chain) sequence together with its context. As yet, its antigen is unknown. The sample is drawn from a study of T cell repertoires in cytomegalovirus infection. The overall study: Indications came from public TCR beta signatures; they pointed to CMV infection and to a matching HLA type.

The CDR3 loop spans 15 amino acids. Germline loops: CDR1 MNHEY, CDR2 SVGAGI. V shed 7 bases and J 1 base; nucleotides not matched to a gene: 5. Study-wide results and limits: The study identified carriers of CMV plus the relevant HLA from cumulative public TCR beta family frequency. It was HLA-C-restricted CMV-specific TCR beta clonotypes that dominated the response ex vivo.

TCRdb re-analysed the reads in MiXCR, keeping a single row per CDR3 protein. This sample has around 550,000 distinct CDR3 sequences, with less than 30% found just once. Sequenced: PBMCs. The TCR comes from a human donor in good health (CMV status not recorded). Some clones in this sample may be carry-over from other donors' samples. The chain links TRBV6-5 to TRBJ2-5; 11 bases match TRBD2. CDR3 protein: CASKTSGRIQETQYF. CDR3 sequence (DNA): TGTGCCAGCAAAACTAGCGGGAGAATCCAAGAGACCCAGTACTTC.